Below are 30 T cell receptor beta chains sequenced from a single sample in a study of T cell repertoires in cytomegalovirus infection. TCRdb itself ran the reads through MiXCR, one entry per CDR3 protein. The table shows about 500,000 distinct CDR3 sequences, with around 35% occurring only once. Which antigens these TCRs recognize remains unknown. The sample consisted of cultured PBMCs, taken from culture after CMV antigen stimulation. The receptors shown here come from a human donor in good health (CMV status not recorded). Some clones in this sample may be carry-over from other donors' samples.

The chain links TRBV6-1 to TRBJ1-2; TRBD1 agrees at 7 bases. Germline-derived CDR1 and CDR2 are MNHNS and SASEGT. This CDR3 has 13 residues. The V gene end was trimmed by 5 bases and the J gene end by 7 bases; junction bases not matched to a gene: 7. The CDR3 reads CASSQTGAGGYTF. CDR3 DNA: TGTGCCAGCAGTCAAACAGGGGCGGGTGGCTACACCTTC.

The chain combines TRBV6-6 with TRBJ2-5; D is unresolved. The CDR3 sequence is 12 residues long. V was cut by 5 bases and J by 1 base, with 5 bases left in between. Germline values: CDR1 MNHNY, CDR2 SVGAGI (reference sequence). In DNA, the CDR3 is TGTGCCAGCAGTAACATCCAAGAGACCCAGTACTTC. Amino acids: CASSNIQETQYF.

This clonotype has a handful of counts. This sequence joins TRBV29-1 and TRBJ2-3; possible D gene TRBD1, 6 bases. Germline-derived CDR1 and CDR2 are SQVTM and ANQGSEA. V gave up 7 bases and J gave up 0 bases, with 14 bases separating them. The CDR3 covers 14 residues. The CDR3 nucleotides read TGCAGCGCCACAACAGGGATTAGCACAGATACGCAGTATTTT. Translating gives CSATTGISTDTQYF.

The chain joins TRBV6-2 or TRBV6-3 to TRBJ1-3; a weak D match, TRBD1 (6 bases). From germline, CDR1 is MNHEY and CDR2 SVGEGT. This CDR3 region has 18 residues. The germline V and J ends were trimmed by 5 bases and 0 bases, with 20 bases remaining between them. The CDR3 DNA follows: TGTGCCAGCAGTCCAACATTTCTACAGGGTCGCTCTGGAAACACCATATATTTT. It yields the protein CASSPTFLQGRSGNTIYF.

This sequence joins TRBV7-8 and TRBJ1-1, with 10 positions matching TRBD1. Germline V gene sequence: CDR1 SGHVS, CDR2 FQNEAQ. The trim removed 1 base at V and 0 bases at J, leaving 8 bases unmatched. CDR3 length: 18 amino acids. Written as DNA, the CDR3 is TGTGCCAGCAGCTTAGTTTCCCGAGACAGGGGGCTGAACACTGAAGCTTTCTTT. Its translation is CASSLVSRDRGLNTEAFF.

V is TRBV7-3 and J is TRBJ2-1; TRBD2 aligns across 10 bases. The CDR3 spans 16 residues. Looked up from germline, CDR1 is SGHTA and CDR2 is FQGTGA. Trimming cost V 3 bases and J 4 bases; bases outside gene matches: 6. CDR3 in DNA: TGTGCCAGCAGCTTCTCTACTAGCGGGAAATACAATGAGCAGTTCTTC. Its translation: CASSFSTSGKYNEQFF.

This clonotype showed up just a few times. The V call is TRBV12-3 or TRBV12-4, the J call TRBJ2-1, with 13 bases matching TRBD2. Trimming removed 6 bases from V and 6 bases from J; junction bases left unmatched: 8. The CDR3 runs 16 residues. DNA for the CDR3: TGTGCCAGCAGGGGGACTAGCGGGACCCAGGGCAATGAGCAGTTCTTC. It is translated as CASRGTSGTQGNEQFF.

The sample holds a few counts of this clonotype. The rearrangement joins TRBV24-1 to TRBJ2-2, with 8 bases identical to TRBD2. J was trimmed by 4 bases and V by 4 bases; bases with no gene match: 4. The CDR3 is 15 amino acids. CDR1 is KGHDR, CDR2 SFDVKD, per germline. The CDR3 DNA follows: TGTGCCACCAGTGAGCCGGGAGGGCCCACCGGGGAGCTGTTTTTT. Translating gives CATSEPGGPTGELFF.

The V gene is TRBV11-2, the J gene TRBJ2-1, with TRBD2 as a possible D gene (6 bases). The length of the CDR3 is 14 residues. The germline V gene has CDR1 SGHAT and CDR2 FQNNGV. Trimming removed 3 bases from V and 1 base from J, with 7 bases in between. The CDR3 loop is CASSFGTSYNEQFF. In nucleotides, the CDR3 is TGTGCCAGCAGCTTTGGGACTTCCTACAATGAGCAGTTCTTC.

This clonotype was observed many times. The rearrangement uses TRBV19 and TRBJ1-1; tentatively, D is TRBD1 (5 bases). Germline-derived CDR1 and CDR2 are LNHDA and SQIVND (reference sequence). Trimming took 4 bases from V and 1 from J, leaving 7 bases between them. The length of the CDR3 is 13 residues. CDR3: CASSNQGNTEAFF. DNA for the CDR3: TGTGCCAGTAGTAACCAGGGGAACACTGAAGCTTTCTTT. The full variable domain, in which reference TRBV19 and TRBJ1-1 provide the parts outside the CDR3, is DGGITQSPKYLFRKEGQNVTLSCEQNLNHDAMYWYRQDPGQGLRLIYYSQIVNDFQKGDIAEGYSVSREKKESFPLTVTSAQKNPTAFYLCASSNQGNTEAFFGQGTRLTVV.

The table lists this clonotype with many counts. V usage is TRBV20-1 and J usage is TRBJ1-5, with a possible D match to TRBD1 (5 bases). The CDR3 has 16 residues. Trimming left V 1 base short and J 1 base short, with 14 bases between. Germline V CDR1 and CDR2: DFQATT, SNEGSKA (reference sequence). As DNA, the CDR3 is TGCAGTGCTAGAGCCGCAAATAGGGGAAGCAATCAGCCCCAGCATTTT. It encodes CSARAANRGSNQPQHF.

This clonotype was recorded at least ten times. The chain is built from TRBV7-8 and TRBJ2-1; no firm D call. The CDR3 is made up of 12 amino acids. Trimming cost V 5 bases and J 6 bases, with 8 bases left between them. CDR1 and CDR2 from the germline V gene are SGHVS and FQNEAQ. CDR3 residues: CASSARANEQFF. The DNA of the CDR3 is TGTGCCAGCAGCGCCCGGGCCAATGAGCAGTTCTTC.

This CDR3 reads CASSPRTSPLDTQYF. In DNA, the CDR3 is TGTGCCAGCAGCCCCCGGACTTCCCCGTTAGATACGCAGTATTTT. The chain is built from TRBV6-5 and TRBJ2-3, with D perhaps matching TRBD2 (5 bases). This CDR3 has 15 residues. Trimming removed 6 bases at V and 5 bases at J, with 18 bases between. The germline CDR1 and CDR2 sequences are MNHEY and SVGAGI.

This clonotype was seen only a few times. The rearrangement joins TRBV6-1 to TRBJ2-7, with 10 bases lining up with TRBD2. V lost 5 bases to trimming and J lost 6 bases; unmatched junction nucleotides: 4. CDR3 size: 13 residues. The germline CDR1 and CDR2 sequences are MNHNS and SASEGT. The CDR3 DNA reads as TGTGCCAGCAGTCCCAGCGGGAGGGGCGAGCAGTACTTC. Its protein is CASSPSGRGEQYF.

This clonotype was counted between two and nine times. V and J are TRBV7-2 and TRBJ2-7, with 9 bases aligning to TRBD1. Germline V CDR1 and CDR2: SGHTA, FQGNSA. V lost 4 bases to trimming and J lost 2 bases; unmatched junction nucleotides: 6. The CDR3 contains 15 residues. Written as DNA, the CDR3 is TGTGCCAGCAGCTCCCCACAGGGGGCTACCTACGAGCAGTACTTC. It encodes CASSSPQGATYEQYF.

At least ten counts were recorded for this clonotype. For the CDR3, the DNA is TGTGCCAGCAGTTTATGGAAGGGGGATCGGATCGCGAGTGACTATGGCTACACCTTC. Translation gives CASSLWKGDRIASDYGYTF. The chain is built from TRBV28 and TRBJ1-2; possible D gene TRBD1, 6 bases. Germline V CDR1 and CDR2: MDHEN, SYDVKM. V lost 0 bases to trimming and J lost 3 bases, with 23 bases between them. The CDR3 is made up of 19 amino acids.

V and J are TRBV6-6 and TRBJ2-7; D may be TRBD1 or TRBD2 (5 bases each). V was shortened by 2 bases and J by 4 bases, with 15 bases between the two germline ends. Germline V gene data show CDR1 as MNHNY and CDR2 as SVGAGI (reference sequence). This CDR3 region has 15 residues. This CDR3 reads CASSYGTADTYEQYV. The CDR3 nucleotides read TGTGCCAGCAGTTACGGGACGGCGGACACTTACGAGCAGTACGTC.

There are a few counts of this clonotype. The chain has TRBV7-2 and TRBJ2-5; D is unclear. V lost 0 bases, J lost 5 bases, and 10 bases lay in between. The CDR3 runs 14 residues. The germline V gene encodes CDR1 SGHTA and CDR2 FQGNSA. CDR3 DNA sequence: TGTGCCAGCAGCTTAGCGGGAACGGTGGAGACCCAGTACTTC. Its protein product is CASSLAGTVETQYF.

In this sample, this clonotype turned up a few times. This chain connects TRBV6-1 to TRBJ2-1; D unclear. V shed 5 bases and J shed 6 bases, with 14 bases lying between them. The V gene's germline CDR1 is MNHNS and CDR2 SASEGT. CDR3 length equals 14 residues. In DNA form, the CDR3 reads TGTGCCAGCAGTCCCTCATTGGTCCTCAATGAGCAGTTCTTC. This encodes CASSPSLVLNEQFF.

DNA for the CDR3: TGTGCCAGCAGTTTATCCACTAGCGGGAGCAACGAGCAGTACTTC. It yields the protein CASSLSTSGSNEQYF. V is TRBV27 and J is TRBJ2-7; TRBD2 matches 11 bases. CDR1 is MNHEY, CDR2 SMNVEV, per germline (reference sequence). The CDR3 covers 15 residues. The trim removed 0 bases at V and 5 bases at J, leaving 3 bases unmatched.

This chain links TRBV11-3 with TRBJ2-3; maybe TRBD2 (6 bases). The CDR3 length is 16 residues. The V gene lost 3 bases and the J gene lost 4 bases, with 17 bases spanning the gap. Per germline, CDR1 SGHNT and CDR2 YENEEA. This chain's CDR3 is CASSFSIFGSADTQYF. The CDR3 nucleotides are TGTGCCAGCAGCTTCTCGATTTTCGGGAGTGCAGATACGCAGTATTTT. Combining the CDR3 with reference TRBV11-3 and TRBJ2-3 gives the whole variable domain EAGVVQSPRYKIIEKKQPVAFWCNPISGHNTLYWYLQNLGQGPELLIRYENEEAVDDSQLPKDRFSAERLKGVDSTLKIQPAELGDSAVYLCASSFSIFGSADTQYFGPGTRLTVL.

DNA of the CDR3: TGTGCCAGCAGCTTAGGAACAAGCGCCGGTGAGCAGTTCTTC. Its translation is CASSLGTSAGEQFF. V usage is TRBV11-2 and J usage is TRBJ2-1; no clear D gene. V was clipped by 1 base and J by 9 bases, with 13 bases between them. CDR3 size: 14 residues. The V gene's germline CDR1 is SGHAT and CDR2 FQNNGV.

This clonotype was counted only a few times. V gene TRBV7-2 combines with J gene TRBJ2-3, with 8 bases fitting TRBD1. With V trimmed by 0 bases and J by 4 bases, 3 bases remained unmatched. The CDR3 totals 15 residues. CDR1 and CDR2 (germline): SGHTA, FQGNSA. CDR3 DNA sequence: TGTGCCAGCAGCTTAGCAGGACAGGGCGCAGATACGCAGTATTTT. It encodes CASSLAGQGADTQYF.

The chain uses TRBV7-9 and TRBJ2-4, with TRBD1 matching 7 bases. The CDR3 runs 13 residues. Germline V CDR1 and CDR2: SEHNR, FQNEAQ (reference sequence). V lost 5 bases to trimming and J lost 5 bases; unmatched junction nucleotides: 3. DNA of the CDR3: TGTGCCAGCAGCCGGGACAGTGAAAACATTCAGTACTTC. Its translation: CASSRDSENIQYF.

This CDR3 is CASSLRRGQEETQYF. CDR3 DNA sequence: TGTGCCAGCAGCCTACGTAGGGGACAGGAAGAGACCCAGTACTTC. V gene TRBV5-5 combines with J gene TRBJ2-5; TRBD1 agrees at 8 bases. Germline CDR1 SGHKS, CDR2 YYEKEE (reference sequence). The V gene end was trimmed by 4 bases and the J gene end by 3 bases; junction bases not matched to a gene: 8. This CDR3 has 15 amino acids.

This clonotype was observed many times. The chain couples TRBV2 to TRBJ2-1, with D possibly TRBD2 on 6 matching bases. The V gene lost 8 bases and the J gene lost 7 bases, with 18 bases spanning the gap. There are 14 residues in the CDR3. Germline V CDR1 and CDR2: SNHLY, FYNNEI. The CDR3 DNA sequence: TGTGCCAGCCGACCGGGACTGGGAGGAAATGAGCAGTTCTTC. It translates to CASRPGLGGNEQFF.

The CDR3 reads CASGLVLGTQGANVLTF. The CDR3 DNA is TGTGCTAGTGGTTTGGTATTAGGGACCCAGGGGGCCAACGTCCTGACTTTC. V and J are TRBV12-5 and TRBJ2-6; the D gene could be TRBD1 or TRBD2 (5 bases each). CDR3 length: 17 residues. Trimming took 0 bases from V and 4 from J, leaving 13 bases between them. Germline CDR1 is LGHNT and CDR2 is FRNRAP.

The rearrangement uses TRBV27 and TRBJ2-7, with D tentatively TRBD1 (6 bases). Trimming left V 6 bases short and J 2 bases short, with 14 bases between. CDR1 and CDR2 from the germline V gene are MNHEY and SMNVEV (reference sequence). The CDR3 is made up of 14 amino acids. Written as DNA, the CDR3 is TGTGCCAGCAGACCGGTGGGGGCGCCCTACGAGCAGTACGTC. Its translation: CASRPVGAPYEQYV.

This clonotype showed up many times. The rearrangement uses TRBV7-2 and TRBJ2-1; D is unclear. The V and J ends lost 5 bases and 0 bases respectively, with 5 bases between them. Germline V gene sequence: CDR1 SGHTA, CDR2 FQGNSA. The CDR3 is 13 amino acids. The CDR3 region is CASSGFSYNEQFF. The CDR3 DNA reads TGTGCCAGCAGCGGCTTCTCCTACAATGAGCAGTTCTTC.

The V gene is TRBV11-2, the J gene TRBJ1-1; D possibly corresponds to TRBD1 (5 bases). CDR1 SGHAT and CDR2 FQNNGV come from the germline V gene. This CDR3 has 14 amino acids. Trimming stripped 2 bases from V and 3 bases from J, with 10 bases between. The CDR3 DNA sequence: TGTGCCAGCAGCTTATCACAGGCGGACACTGAAGCTTTCTTT. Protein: CASSLSQADTEAFF.